Below, one T cell receptor beta chain is given with its context. This specimen comes from a study of shared clonotypes between healthy human individuals. Using immunoSEQ multiplex PCR, the repertoire was profiled, and TCRdb retains in-frame clones only, with some absent. The sample carries roughly 2.5 million clones, 85% to 95% recorded once. V gave up 4 bases and J gave up 4 bases, with 24 bases separating them. This CDR3 region has 18 residues. Germline values: CDR1 MNHEY, CDR2 SMNVEV (reference sequence). The receptor was derived from a man aged 18-30 years in good health. The source material was naive CD4+ T cells sorted from blood. Documented subset: CD45RA+ positively selected. The chain carries TRBV27 and TRBJ2-3; D possibly uses TRBD1 or TRBD2 (5 bases each). The CDR3 coding sequence is TGTGCCAGCAGTTCATTGTGGCACCGGGCAGGGAGATCAGATACGCAGTATTTT. Protein: CASSSLWHRAGRSDTQYF.